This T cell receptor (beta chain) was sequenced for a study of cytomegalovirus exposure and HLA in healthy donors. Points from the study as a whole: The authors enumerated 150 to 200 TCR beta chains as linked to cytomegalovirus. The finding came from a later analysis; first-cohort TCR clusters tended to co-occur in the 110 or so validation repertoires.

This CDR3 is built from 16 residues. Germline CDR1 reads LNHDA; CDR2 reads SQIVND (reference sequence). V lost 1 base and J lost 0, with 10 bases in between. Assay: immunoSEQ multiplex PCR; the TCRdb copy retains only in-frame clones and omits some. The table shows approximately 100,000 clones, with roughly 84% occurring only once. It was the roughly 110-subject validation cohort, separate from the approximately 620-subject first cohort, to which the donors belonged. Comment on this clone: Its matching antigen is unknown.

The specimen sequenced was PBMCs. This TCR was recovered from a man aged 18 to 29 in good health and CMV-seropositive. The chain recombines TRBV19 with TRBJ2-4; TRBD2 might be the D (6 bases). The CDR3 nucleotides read TGTGCCAGTAGTATAGTCGCGGGATTAGCCAAAAACATTCAGTACTTC. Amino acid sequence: CASSIVAGLAKNIQYF. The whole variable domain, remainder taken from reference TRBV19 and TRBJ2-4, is DGGITQSPKYLFRKEGQNVTLSCEQNLNHDAMYWYRQDPGQGLRLIYYSQIVNDFQKGDIAEGYSVSREKKESFPLTVTSAQKNPTAFYLCASSIVAGLAKNIQYFGAGTRLSVL.